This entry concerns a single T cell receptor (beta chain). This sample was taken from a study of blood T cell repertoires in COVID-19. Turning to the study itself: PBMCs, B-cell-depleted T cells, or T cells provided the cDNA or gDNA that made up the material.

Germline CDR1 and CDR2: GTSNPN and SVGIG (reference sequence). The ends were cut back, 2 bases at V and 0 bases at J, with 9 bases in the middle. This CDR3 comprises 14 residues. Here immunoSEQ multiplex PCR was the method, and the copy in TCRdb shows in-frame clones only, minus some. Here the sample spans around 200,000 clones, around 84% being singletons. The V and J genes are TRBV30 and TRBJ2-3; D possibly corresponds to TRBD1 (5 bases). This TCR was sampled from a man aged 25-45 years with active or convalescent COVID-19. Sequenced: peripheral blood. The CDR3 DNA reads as TGTGCCTGGAGTCCCAGGGCAAGCACAGATACGCAGTATTTT. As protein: CAWSPRASTDTQYF.